Below, 18 T cell receptor beta chains from the same sample are listed, as sequenced in a study of early T cells in non-severe SARS-CoV-2 infection. TCRdb re-derived calls from the 5' RACE reads in MiXCR, one entry per CDR3 protein. The table includes some 57,000 distinct CDR3 sequences, around 5.6% detected once. The material sequenced was whole blood. The receptors were sampled from an adult who was a healthcare worker with PCR-confirmed SARS-CoV-2 infection or an uninfected control (not recorded which).

This clonotype was picked up many times. CDR3 sequence (DNA): TGTGCCAGCAGCTTAGCAGGGGACAGGGGAACAAACTCCTACGAGCAGTACTTC. It encodes CASSLAGDRGTNSYEQYF. The V and J genes are TRBV7-6 and TRBJ2-7, with TRBD1 matching over 10 bases. The CDR3 length is 18 residues. Trimming took 0 bases from V and 0 from J; bases not matched to a gene: 8. CDR1 and CDR2 (germline): SGHVS, FNYEAQ.

This clonotype was seen more than once but under ten times. The genes are TRBV9 and TRBJ2-2; 10 positions match TRBD1. This CDR3 is 19 amino acids long. The junction had 14 bases not matched to a gene; V was cut back by 4 bases and J by 2 bases. The V gene's germline CDR1 is SGDLS and CDR2 YYNGEE. CDR3 region: CASSISSGTGVLNTGELFF. Written as DNA, the CDR3 is TGTGCCAGCAGCATTTCCTCCGGGACAGGGGTTCTTAACACCGGGGAGCTGTTTTTT.

This clonotype has a count of ten or more. V gene TRBV5-1 combines with J gene TRBJ1-5, with D perhaps TRBD1 (5 bases). V was cut by 4 bases and J by 2 bases, with 10 bases left in between. The germline gives CDR1 SGHRS, CDR2 YFSETQ. The CDR3 sequence is 14 residues long. CDR3 sequence (DNA): TGCGCCAGCAGCGTCGGACAAGGCAATCAGCCCCAGCATTTT. It yields the protein CASSVGQGNQPQHF.

The V call is TRBV4-2, the J call TRBJ1-5; D is perhaps TRBD1 (6 bases). V was cut by 1 base and J by 4 bases, with 8 bases left in between. Looked up from germline, CDR1 is LGHNA and CDR2 is YNFKEQ. The CDR3 runs 14 residues. CDR3 coding DNA: TGTGCCAGCAGCCAAGGGACAGAAAATCAGCCCCAGCATTTT. Translated, it gives CASSQGTENQPQHF.

This clonotype appeared many times. This rearrangement joins TRBV7-9 to TRBJ1-6; a weak D match, TRBD1 (5 bases). V was cut by 5 bases and J by 3 bases, with 11 bases left in between. The CDR3 totals 15 residues. Germline assignment: CDR1 SEHNR and CDR2 FQNEAQ (reference sequence). CDR3 bases: TGTGCCAGCAGCCCACAGGCGGACTATAATTCACCCCTCCACTTT. Protein sequence: CASSPQADYNSPLHF. Together with reference TRBV7-9 and TRBJ1-6, the CDR3 gives the full variable domain: DTGVSQNPRHKITKRGQNVTFRCDPISEHNRLYWYRQTLGQGPEFLTYFQNEAQLEKSRLLSDRFSAERPKGSFSTLEIQRTEQGDSAMYLCASSPQADYNSPLHFGNGTRLTVT.

At least ten counts were recorded for this clonotype. The rearrangement joins TRBV20-1 to TRBJ1-1, with a weak D call TRBD1 (6 bases). The CDR3 sequence is 15 residues long. The V gene's germline CDR1 is DFQATT and CDR2 SNEGSKA (reference sequence). The V end lost 5 bases, the J end lost 1 base, and 17 bases lay between the germline ends. This chain's CDR3 is CSALIPGQTNTEAFF. CDR3 sequence (DNA): TGCAGTGCTCTTATACCGGGACAAACGAACACTGAAGCTTTCTTT.

The chain recombines TRBV13 with TRBJ1-6; the D is unclear. The CDR3 totals 12 residues. Germline CDR1 reads PRHDT; CDR2 reads FYEKMQ (reference sequence). V lost 4 bases and J 4 bases, leaving 2 bases between the germline ends. The CDR3 nucleotides are TGTGCCAGCAGCTATTATAATTCACCCCTCCACTTT. It codes for CASSYYNSPLHF.

This clonotype has a count of ten or more. J is TRBJ1-1 and V is TRBV20-1; D is perhaps TRBD1 (6 bases). Germline CDR1 DFQATT, CDR2 SNEGSKA (reference sequence). The CDR3 totals 15 residues. With 0 bases removed from V and 1 base from J, the gap between germline ends came to 12 bases. The CDR3 DNA reads as TGCAGTGCTAGAGACAGGGGCTTTAGGAACACTGAAGCTTTCTTT. Translated, it gives CSARDRGFRNTEAFF.

This chain links TRBV9 with TRBJ2-4; possibly TRBD1 for D (5 bases). CDR1 and CDR2 (germline): SGDLS, YYNGEE. V was shortened by 0 bases and J by 10 bases, with 8 bases between the two germline ends. The CDR3 is 12 amino acids. This CDR3 reads CASSVGAGIQYF. As DNA, the CDR3 is TGTGCCAGCAGCGTAGGGGCAGGGATTCAGTACTTC.

This clonotype showed up many times. This rearrangement joins TRBV12-2 to TRBJ2-1; TRBD2, as called in the table, went unchecked against the DNA. TRBV12-2 is a recognized pseudogene. This CDR3 has 17 residues. CDR3 loop: CASRLGSSTSGGPGQFF. DNA of the CDR3: TGTGCAAGTCGCCTGGGGAGCAGTACTAGCGGGGGGCCAGGGCAGTTCTTC.

In its sample, this clonotype was seen many times. The chain employs TRBV5-1 and TRBJ1-1; D is ambiguous. V was pared by 4 bases and J by 5 bases, with 18 bases between. The CDR3 has 15 amino acids. Germline V CDR1 and CDR2: SGHRS, YFSETQ. CDR3 nucleotides: TGCGCCAGCAGCATAGACGGGTCCCAAGGGACTGAAGCTTTCTTT. Translation gives CASSIDGSQGTEAFF.

This clonotype was counted many times. This chain links TRBV20-1 with TRBJ1-5; D is possibly TRBD1 (5 bases). Germline V CDR1 and CDR2: DFQATT, SNEGSKA (reference sequence). Trimming shortened V by 2 bases and J by 0 bases, and 14 bases separated the two germline ends. The CDR3 sequence is 16 residues long. CDR3 in amino acids: CSARSAGRSSNQPQHF. In nucleotides, the CDR3 is TGCAGTGCTAGATCCGCGGGACGTAGTAGCAATCAGCCCCAGCATTTT.

At least ten counts were recorded for this clonotype. The chain couples TRBV7-2 to TRBJ2-5, with D unclear. Deletions cut 5 bases from V and 2 bases from J, with 3 bases between. Looked up from germline, CDR1 is SGHTA and CDR2 is FQGNSA. The CDR3 spans 11 residues. For the CDR3, the DNA is TGTGCCAGCAGCGCACAAGAGACCCAGTACTTC. This translates into CASSAQETQYF.

In this sample, this clonotype turned up many times. This chain joins TRBV6-4 and TRBJ2-6; D is unclear. The CDR3 consists of 16 residues. The germline V and J ends were trimmed by 0 bases and 0 bases, with 6 bases remaining between them. Germline-derived CDR1 and CDR2 are MRHNA and SNTAGT. Here the CDR3 reads CASSDSGRSGANVLTF. The CDR3 bases are TGTGCCAGCAGTGACTCAGGACGCTCTGGGGCCAACGTCCTGACTTTC.

There are a few counts of this clonotype. The chain uses TRBV3-1 and TRBJ2-1; D may be TRBD1 or TRBD2 (6 bases each). CDR3 length: 17 residues. Germline V lookup: CDR1 LGHDT, CDR2 YNNKEL (reference sequence). The V gene lost 0 bases and the J gene lost 8 bases, with 20 bases spanning the gap. The CDR3 bases are TGTGCCAGCAGCCAAGATCCCCGGGGGCTTGGGGTCCATGAGCAGTTCTTC. Translation: CASSQDPRGLGVHEQFF.

DNA for the CDR3: TGTGCCAGCAGTCGGGACCCAAACTATGGCTACACCTTC. This encodes CASSRDPNYGYTF. The chain combines TRBV6-5 with TRBJ1-2, with D perhaps TRBD1 (5 bases). Germline assignment: CDR1 MNHEY and CDR2 SVGAGI. The V end was cut by 5 bases, the J end by 2 bases, with 9 bases between. There are 13 residues in the CDR3.

Many counts were recorded for this clonotype. The genes are TRBV5-6 and TRBJ1-3; the D is unclear. CDR3 length: 14 amino acids. V was clipped by 3 bases and J by 4 bases, with 11 bases between them. Germline CDR1 and CDR2: SGHDT and YYEEEE. CDR3 sequence (DNA): TGTGCCAGCAGCTCCCTTCCGGGGGGAAACACCATATATTTT. Its protein product is CASSSLPGGNTIYF.

This clonotype was observed a few times. The CDR3 nucleotides read TGCGCCAGCAGCTGGTGGCCACGGGACACCCTCACAGATACGCAGTATTTT. As protein: CASSWWPRDTLTDTQYF. V usage is TRBV5-1 and J usage is TRBJ2-3; D is perhaps TRBD1 (6 bases). Trimming took 3 bases from V and 2 from J, leaving 19 bases between them. The V gene's germline CDR1 is SGHRS and CDR2 YFSETQ. CDR3 size: 17 residues.